These 5 T cell receptor beta chains came from one sample sequenced in a study of a mutant IDH1 vaccine in newly diagnosed glioma. Repertoires were generated with immunoSEQ multiplex PCR, while TCRdb's copy carries only in-frame clones and drops some. There are roughly 70,000 clones in the sample; roughly 85% occur only once, and under 3.5% lies in the top ten. Time point meaning: baseline, week 1 (first vaccination visit). Regarding treatment: pre-vaccination baseline after standard-of-care therapy. Sample: PBMCs, taken from a glioma patient treated with radiotherapy, temozolomide or both. The receptors come from a man younger than 40 with glioma.

The chain combines TRBV15 with TRBJ2-7; the match to TRBD1 covers 11 bases. This CDR3 is 15 amino acids long. CDR1 and CDR2 from the germline V gene are LNHNV and YYDKDF (reference sequence). The J segment lost 4 bases and the V segment lost 1 base, leaving 3 bases of the junction unmatched. The CDR3 nucleotides are TGTGCCACCAGCAGAGCCGGGACAGGGGGATACGAGCAGTACTTC. It codes for CATSRAGTGGYEQYF. Supplemented by reference TRBV15 and TRBJ2-7, the full variable domain reads DAMVIQNPRYQVTQFGKPVTLSCSQTLNHNVMYWYQQKSSQAPKLLFHYYDKDFNNEADTPDNFQSRRPNTSFCFLDIRSPGLGDTAMYLCATSRAGTGGYEQYFGPGTRLTVT.

The rearrangement links TRBV18 to TRBJ1-1, with D perhaps matching TRBD1 (5 bases). CDR1 and CDR2 from the germline V gene are KGHSH and LQKENI. Between the trimmed V and J ends, which lost 3 bases and 0 bases, there was a span of 8 bases. This CDR3 region has 14 residues. This CDR3 reads CASSPGRMNTEAFF. For the CDR3, the DNA is TGTGCCAGCTCACCGGGGCGGATGAACACTGAAGCTTTCTTT.

As to this clone: Given the absence of the conserved phenylalanine or tryptophan at the CDR3 end, a read error is likely. The chain employs TRBV19 and TRBJ1-6; D gene ambiguous. CDR1 and CDR2 (germline): LNHDA, SQIVND (reference sequence). The germline V and J ends were trimmed by 8 bases and 7 bases, with 12 bases remaining between them. This CDR3 spans 13 amino acids. As DNA, the CDR3 is TGTGCCAGTCTTGACCGAGAAAATTCACCCCTCCACCTT. Translated, it gives CASLDRENSPLHL.

This clone was observed once. The chain couples TRBV14 to TRBJ2-1; 10 nucleotides align to TRBD2. CDR3 length: 16 amino acids. The J segment lost 2 bases and the V segment lost 7 bases, leaving 8 bases of the junction unmatched. CDR1 SGHDN and CDR2 FVKESK come from the germline V gene. CDR3 coding DNA: TGTGCCAGCAACCAGCGGGGGGGCTGGGCCTACAATGAGCAGTTCTTC. This sequence encodes CASNQRGGWAYNEQFF.

V is TRBV11-2 and J is TRBJ2-5, with D perhaps matching TRBD2 (5 bases). The CDR3 extends over 15 amino acids. With 5 bases removed from V and 0 bases from J, the gap between germline ends came to 13 bases. Germline values: CDR1 SGHAT, CDR2 FQNNGV. The CDR3 protein is CASSPAVGDQETQYF. CDR3 bases: TGTGCCAGCAGCCCGGCGGTGGGAGACCAAGAGACCCAGTACTTC.